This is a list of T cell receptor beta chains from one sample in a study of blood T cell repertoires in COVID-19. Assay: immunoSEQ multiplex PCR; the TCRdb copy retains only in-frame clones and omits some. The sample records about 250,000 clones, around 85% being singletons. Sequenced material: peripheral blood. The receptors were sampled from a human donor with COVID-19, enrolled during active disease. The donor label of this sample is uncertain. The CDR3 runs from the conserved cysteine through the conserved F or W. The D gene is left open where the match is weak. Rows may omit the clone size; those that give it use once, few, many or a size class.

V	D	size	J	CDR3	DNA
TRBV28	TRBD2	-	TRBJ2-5	CATSLGLAGGETQYF	TGTGCCACCTCCCTCGGGCTAGCGGGAGGGGAGACCCAGTACTTC
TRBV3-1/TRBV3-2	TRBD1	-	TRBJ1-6	CASSQEGRRQGTAYNSPLHF	TGTGCCAGCAGCCAAGAAGGTAGACGACAGGGAACGGCCTATAATTCACCCCTCCACTTT
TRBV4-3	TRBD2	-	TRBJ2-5	CASSQAGGILETQYF	TGCGCCAGCAGCCAAGCGGGAGGCATTTTAGAGACCCAGTACTTC
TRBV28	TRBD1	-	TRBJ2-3	CASRLTGGVPDTQYF	TGTGCCAGCAGACTAACAGGGGGCGTTCCAGATACGCAGTATTTT
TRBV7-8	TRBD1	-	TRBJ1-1	CASSLGYGTGDTEAFF	TGTGCCAGCAGCTTAGGGTACGGGACAGGGGACACTGAAGCTTTCTTT
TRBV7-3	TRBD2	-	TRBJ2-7	CASSEAGDEQYF	TGTGCCAGCAGCGAAGCGGGAGACGAGCAGTACTTC
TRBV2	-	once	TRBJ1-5	CATRQDNQPQHF	TGTGCCACCAGACAGGACAATCAGCCCCAGCATTTT
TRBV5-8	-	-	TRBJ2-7	CASSLTRYEQYF	TGTGCCAGCAGCTTGACACGTTACGAGCAGTACTTC
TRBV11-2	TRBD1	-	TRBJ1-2	CASSPTGTGFGYTF	TGTGCCAGCAGCCCGACCGGGACAGGGTTTGGCTACACCTTC
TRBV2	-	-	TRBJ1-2	CASTETEANYGYTF	TGTGCCAGCACGGAGACAGAGGCTAACTATGGCTACACCTTC
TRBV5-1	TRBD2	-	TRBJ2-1	CASSLVWAGETYNEQFF	TGCGCCAGCAGCTTGGTTTGGGCGGGGGAAACCTACAATGAGCAGTTCTTC
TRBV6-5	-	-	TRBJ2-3	CASSSKVGQSDTQYF	TGTGCCAGCAGTTCCAAGGTCGGACAGTCAGATACGCAGTATTTT
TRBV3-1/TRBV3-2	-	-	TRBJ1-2	CASRNDRSFGYTF	TGTGCCAGCAGGAATGACAGGAGCTTCGGCTACACCTTC
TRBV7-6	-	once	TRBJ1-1	CASSPVEHTEAFF	TGTGCCAGCAGCCCTGTGGAGCACACTGAAGCTTTCTTT
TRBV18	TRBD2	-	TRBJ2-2	CASSSYAGGASSGELFF	TGTGCCAGCTCTTCTTACGCGGGGGGCGCGAGCTCCGGGGAGCTGTTTTTT
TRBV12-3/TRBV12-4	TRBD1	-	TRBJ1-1	CASSSQQGRIAFF	TGTGCCAGCAGTTCACAACAGGGGCGGATAGCTTTCTTT
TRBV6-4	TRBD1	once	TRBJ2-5	CASRTGDRVMETQYF	TGTGCCAGCAGGACGGGGGACAGGGTGATGGAGACCCAGTACTTC
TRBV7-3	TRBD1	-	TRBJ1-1	CASSPNRGGDTEAFF	TGTGCCAGCAGCCCTAACAGGGGAGGCGACACTGAAGCTTTCTTT
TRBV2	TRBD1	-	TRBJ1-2	CASSPDRRNGYTF	TGTGCCAGCAGCCCGGACAGGAGAAATGGCTACACCTTC
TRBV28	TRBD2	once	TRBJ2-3	CASSLLGLAGVGDTQYF	TGTGCCAGCAGTCTGCTCGGACTAGCGGGAGTGGGTGATACGCAGTATTTT
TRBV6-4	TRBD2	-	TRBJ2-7	CASSPMTSGHYEQYF	TGTGCCAGCAGTCCGATGACTAGCGGCCACTACGAGCAGTACTTC
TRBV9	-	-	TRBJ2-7	CASSGGAQPDREQYF	TGTGCCAGCAGCGGCGGGGCCCAGCCGGATCGCGAGCAGTACTTC
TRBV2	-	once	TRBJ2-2	CASSAGLTANTGELFF	TGTGCCAGCAGCGCCGGGTTGACCGCGAACACCGGGGAGCTGTTTTTT
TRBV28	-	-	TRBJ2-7	CATGGRREPYEQYF	TGTGCCACCGGAGGCCGGCGGGAACCCTACGAGCAGTACTTC
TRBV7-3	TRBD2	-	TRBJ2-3	CASSLKWASGSDADTQYF	TGTGCCAGCAGCTTAAAGTGGGCTAGCGGGAGTGATGCAGATACGCAGTATTTT
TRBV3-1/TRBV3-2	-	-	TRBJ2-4	CASSQDGGGWNIQYF	TGTGCCAGCAGCCAAGATGGGGGAGGTTGGAACATTCAGTACTTC
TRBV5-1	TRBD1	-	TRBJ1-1	CASSSDQTGDNTEAFF	TGCGCCAGCAGCTCCGACCAGACAGGGGATAACACTGAAGCTTTCTTT